This TCR beta chain was sequenced during a study of blood T cell repertoires in COVID-19. Generated by immunoSEQ multiplex PCR, the TCRdb table keeps only in-frame clones and is missing some. The table records over 150,000 clones, around 73% of them present only once. Symptom resolution, clearance, or two negative PCRs marked the recovered donors of Cohort 3. Unmatched junction bases numbered 6, after V lost 6 bases and J lost 2 bases. CDR1 is SNHLY, CDR2 FYNNEI, per germline. The CDR3 consists of 14 residues. Source material: PBMCs or T cells enriched from blood (not recorded which). The receptor was isolated from a woman aged 50 to 60 who had recovered from COVID-19. The gene calls are TRBV2 and TRBJ2-5; 7 positions agree with TRBD2. The CDR3 is CASRRGTTQETQYF. The CDR3 region has the DNA TGTGCCAGCAGACGAGGGACTACTCAAGAGACCCAGTACTTC.